The clone carrying this TCR beta chain was seen a few times. The identical CDR3 is also encoded by other nucleotide sequences in the sample. V was clipped by 1 base and J by 3 bases, with 14 bases between them. This CDR3 has 16 residues. Per germline, CDR1 SGHTA and CDR2 FQGTGA. The sample comes from a study of blood T cell repertoires in COVID-19. Across the whole study: Samples came from the United States, Italy and Spain, spanning acute and convalescent COVID-19. PBMCs, B-cell-depleted T cells, or T cells were the source of the cDNA or gDNA that made up the material.

The study counted Cohort 3 donors as recovered given two negative PCRs, clearance, or symptom resolution. Methods used by the authors: For nucleated cells, counts were estimated from reference gene primer amplification. TCRdb's table, derived via immunoSEQ multiplex PCR, lists solely in-frame clones and lacks some. V and J calls plus clone size are reproduced from that table; the DNA served to infer D and trimming. The sample shows approximately 210,000 clones, around 90% of them seen only once. The receptor was isolated from a woman aged 25 to 39 who had recovered from COVID-19. The chain uses TRBV7-3 and TRBJ2-3; possibly TRBD1 for D (6 bases). The sequenced material came from PBMCs or T cells enriched from blood (not recorded which). DNA of the CDR3: TGTGCCAGCAGCTTAATGTTTGGGGGCGGGACAGATACGCAGTATTTT. Translating gives CASSLMFGGGTDTQYF.